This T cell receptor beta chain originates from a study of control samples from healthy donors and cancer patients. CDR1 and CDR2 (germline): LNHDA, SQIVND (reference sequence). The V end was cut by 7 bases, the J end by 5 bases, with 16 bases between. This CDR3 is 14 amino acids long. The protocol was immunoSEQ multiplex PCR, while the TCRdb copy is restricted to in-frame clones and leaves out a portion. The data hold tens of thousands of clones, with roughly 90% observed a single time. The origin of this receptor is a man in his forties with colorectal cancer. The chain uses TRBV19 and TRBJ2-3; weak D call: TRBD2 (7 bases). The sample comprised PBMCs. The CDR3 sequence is CASKIRGGIDTQYF. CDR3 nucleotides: TGTGCCAGTAAAATCAGGGGAGGGATAGATACGCAGTATTTT. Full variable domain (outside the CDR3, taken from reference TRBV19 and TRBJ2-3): DGGITQSPKYLFRKEGQNVTLSCEQNLNHDAMYWYRQDPGQGLRLIYYSQIVNDFQKGDIAEGYSVSREKKESFPLTVTSAQKNPTAFYLCASKIRGGIDTQYFGPGTRLTVL.